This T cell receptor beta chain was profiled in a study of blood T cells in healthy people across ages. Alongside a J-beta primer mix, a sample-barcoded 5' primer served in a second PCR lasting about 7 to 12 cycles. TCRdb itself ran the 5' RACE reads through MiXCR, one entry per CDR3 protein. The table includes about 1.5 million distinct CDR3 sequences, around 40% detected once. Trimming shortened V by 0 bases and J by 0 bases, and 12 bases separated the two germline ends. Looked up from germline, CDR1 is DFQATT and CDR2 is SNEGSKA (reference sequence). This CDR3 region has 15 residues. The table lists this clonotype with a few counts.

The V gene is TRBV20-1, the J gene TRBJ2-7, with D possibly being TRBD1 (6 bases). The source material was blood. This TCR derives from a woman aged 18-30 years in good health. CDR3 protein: CSARDWAGASYEQYF. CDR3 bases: TGCAGTGCTAGAGATTGGGCAGGGGCCTCCTACGAGCAGTACTTC.